This T cell receptor beta chain was sequenced for a study of T cells in Graves' hyperthyroidism and ophthalmopathy. Notes on the study in general: A 13 V-J model separated ophthalmopathy from stable hyperthyroidism.

The ends were cut back, 1 base at V and 4 bases at J, with 7 bases in the middle. Germline CDR1 LNHDA, CDR2 SQIVND (reference sequence). The CDR3 runs to 13 residues. Amplification targeted TCR beta CDR3 regions from RNA transcripts. Initially, a first-round RT-PCR of the TCR CDR3 employed the HTBI primer set. MiXCR was run by TCRdb on the multiplex PCR reads, yielding one entry per CDR3 protein. The sample yields some 340,000 distinct CDR3 sequences, roughly 15% seen once. Exclusion of patients followed from uncontrolled infection, other autoimmune disease, pregnancy or lactation. This clonotype was counted at least ten times. The antigen remains unidentified.

Sequencing was carried out using blood. The V and J genes are TRBV19 and TRBJ1-1, with D possibly being TRBD1 (5 bases). The sequence was obtained from a woman between 35 and 50 years old with Graves' ophthalmopathy. This chain's CDR3 is CASSIAGGTEAFF. CDR3 nucleotide sequence: TGTGCCAGTAGTATAGCGGGGGGCACTGAAGCTTTCTTT.